This T cell receptor (beta chain) stems from a study of blood T cell repertoires in COVID-19. Study as a whole: Specimens from acute and convalescent COVID-19 originated in the United States, Italy and Spain. T cells, B-cell-depleted T cells, or PBMCs provided the cDNA or gDNA that served as material.

Authors' processing steps: Estimation of nucleated cell counts relied on the amplification of reference gene primers. The repertoire was sequenced with immunoSEQ multiplex PCR; TCRdb's copy has only in-frame clones and lacks some. The V and J calls and the clone size are those of that table, but D and trimming were determined from the DNA. Among 120,000 or so clones listed, roughly 85% were seen once. Germline loops: CDR1 LNHDA, CDR2 SQIVND (reference sequence). The CDR3 extends over 15 amino acids. The V and J ends lost 5 bases and 4 bases respectively, with 15 bases between them. The genes are TRBV19 and TRBJ2-1, with D possibly TRBD2 on 6 matching bases. Specimen: peripheral blood. This receptor was obtained from a man aged 35 to 55 with acute or convalescent COVID-19. The CDR3 DNA reads as TGTGCCAGTAGTTCGAAGGGGACTGGGTACAATGAGCAGTTCTTC. It translates to CASSSKGTGYNEQFF.